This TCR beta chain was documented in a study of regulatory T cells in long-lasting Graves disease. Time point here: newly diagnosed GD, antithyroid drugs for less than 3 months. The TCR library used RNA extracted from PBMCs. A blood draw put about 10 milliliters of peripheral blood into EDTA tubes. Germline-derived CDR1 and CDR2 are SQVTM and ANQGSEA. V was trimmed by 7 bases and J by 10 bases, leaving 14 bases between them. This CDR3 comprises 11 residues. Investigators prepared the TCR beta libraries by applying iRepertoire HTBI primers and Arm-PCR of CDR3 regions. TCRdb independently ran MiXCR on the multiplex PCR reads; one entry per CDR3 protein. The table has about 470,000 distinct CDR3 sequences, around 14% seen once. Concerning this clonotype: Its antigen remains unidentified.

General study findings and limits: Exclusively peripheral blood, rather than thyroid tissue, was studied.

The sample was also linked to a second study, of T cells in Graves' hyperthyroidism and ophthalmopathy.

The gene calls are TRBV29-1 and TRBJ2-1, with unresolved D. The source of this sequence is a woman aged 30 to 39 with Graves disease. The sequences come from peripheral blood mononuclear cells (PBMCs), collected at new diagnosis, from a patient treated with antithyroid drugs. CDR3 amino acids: CSADFVEEQFF. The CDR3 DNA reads TGCAGCGCCGACTTTGTGGAAGAGCAGTTCTTC.